This record concerns one T cell receptor beta chain sequence. Antigen unknown. Repertoires were generated with immunoSEQ multiplex PCR, while TCRdb's copy carries only in-frame clones and drops some. The table records some 70,000 clones, around four fifths of them present only once. This specimen belongs to a study of OX40 agonist ivuxolimab in advanced cancers. Findings and caveats of the study: Low normalized T-cell clonal expansion was also seen in some nonresponders. The investigators did not determine what antigen specificity the expanded peripheral T cells had.

This TCR came from an adult with an advanced solid tumor such as melanoma, head and neck, liver or kidney cancer. Sequencing used CD4+ or CD8+ T cells sorted from blood, obtained in a trial of the OX40 agonist ivuxolimab.

CDR3 bases: TGCAGCGTTGTCGCAGGGGGAGGCTATGGCTACACCTTC. It yields the protein CSVVAGGGYGYTF. J is TRBJ1-2 and V is TRBV29-1; TRBD1 matches 7 bases. The germline V gene has CDR1 SQVTM and CDR2 ANQGSEA. The V and J ends lost 4 bases and 4 bases, in that order; junction bases with no gene match: 6. This CDR3 is 13 amino acids long.